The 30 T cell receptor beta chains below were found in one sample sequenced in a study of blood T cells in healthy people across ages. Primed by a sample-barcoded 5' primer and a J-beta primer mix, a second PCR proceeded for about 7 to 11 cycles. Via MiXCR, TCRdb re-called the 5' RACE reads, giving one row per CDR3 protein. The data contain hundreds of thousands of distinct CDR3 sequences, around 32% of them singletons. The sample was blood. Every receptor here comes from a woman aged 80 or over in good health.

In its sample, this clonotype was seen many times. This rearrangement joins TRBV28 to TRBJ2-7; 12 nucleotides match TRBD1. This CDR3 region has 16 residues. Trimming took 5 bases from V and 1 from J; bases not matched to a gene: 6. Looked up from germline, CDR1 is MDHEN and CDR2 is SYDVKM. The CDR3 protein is CASSPPGQGASYEQYF. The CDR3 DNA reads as TGTGCCAGCAGTCCCCCGGGACAGGGGGCGTCCTACGAGCAGTACTTC.

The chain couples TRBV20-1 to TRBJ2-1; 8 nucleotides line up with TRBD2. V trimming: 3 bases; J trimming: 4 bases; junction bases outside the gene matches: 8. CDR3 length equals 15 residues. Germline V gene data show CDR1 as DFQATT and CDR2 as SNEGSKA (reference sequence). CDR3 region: CSASGRIAGYNEQFF. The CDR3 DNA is TGCAGTGCTAGTGGTCGGATAGCGGGGTACAATGAGCAGTTCTTC.

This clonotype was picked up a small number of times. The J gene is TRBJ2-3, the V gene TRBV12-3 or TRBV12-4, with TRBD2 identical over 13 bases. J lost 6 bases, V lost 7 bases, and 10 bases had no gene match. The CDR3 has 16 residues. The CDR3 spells CASTSRGLAGPDTQYF. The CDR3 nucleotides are TGTGCCAGCACCTCTCGGGGACTAGCGGGACCGGATACGCAGTATTTT.

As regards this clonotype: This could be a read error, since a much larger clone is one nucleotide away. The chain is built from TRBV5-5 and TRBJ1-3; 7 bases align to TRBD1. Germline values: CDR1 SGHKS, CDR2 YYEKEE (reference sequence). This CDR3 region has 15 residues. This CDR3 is CASSQTGSRGTTIYF. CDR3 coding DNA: TGTGCCAGCAGTCAGACAGGGTCAAGGGGAACCACCATATATTTT.

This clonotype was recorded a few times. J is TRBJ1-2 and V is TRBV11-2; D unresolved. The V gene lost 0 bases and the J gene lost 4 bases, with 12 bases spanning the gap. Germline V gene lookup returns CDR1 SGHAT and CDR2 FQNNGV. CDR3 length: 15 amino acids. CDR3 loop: CASSLDIAVCYGYTF. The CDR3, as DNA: TGTGCCAGCAGCTTAGACATTGCGGTCTGCTATGGCTACACCTTC.

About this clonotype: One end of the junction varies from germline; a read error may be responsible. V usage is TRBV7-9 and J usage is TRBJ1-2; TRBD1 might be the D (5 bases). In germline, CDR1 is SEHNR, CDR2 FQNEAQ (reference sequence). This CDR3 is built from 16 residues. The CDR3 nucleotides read TGTGCTAGCAGCCCCCATGGGGAGGGGAGGAACCATGGCTACACCTTC. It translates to CASSPHGEGRNHGYTF.

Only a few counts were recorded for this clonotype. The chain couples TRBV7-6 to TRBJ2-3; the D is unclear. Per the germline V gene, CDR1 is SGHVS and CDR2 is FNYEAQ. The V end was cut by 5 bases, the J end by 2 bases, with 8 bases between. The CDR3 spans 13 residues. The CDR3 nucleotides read TGTGCCAGCAGCCCCCATTACACAGATACGCAGTATTTT. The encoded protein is CASSPHYTDTQYF.

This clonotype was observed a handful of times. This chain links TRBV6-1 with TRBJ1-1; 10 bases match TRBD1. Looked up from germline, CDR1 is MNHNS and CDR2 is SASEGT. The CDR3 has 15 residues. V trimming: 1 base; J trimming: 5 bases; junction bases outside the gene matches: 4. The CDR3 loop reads CASSEGWTGGTEAFF. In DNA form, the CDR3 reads TGTGCCAGCAGTGAAGGTTGGACAGGGGGAACTGAAGCTTTCTTT.

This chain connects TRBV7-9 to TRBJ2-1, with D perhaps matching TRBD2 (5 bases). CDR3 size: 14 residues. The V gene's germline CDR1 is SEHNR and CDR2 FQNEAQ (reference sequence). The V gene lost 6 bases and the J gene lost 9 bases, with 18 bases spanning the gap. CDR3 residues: CASSEPDYSAEQFF. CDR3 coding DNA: TGTGCCAGCAGTGAACCCGACTATTCGGCTGAGCAGTTCTTC.

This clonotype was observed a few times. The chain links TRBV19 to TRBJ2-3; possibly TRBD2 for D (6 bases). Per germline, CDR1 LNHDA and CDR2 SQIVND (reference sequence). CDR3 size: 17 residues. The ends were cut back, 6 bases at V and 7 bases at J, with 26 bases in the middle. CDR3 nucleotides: TGTGCCAGTAGCAAGAGGGGCACGGGGCAGGGACTTCATACGCAGTATTTT. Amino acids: CASSKRGTGQGLHTQYF.

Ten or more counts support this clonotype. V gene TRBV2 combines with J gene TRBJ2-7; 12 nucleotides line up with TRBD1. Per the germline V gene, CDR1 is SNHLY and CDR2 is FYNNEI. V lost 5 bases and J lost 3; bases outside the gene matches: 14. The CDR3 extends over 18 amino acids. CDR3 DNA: TGTGCCAGCAGTCCTCAGGGACAGGGGGCGTTATTTTTCTACGAGCAGTACTTC. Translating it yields CASSPQGQGALFFYEQYF.

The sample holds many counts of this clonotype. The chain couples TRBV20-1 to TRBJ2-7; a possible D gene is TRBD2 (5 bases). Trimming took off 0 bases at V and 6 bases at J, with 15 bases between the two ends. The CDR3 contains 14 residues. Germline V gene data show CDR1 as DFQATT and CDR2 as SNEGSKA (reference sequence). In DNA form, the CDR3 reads TGCAGTGCTAGAGATGTAGCTAGCTTGGCCGAGCAGTACTTC. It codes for CSARDVASLAEQYF.

Written as DNA, the CDR3 is TGCGCCAACACCGGGGAGCTGTTTTTT. This codes for CANTGELFF. The chain joins TRBV10-1 to TRBJ2-2; no firm D call. V was clipped by 10 bases and J by 3 bases, with 0 bases between them. In germline, CDR1 is WNHNN, CDR2 SYGVQD (reference sequence). The CDR3 sequence is 9 residues long.

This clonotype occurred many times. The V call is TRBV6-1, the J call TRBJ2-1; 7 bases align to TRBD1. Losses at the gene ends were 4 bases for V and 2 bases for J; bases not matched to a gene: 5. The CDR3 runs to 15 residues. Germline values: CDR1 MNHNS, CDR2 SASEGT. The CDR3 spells CASSGGQATYNEQFF. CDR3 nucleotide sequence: TGTGCCAGCAGTGGCGGACAGGCAACCTACAATGAGCAGTTCTTC.

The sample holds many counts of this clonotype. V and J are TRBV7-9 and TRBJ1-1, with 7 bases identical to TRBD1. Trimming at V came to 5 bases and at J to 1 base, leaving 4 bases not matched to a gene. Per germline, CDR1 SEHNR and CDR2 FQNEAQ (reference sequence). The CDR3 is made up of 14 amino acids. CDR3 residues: CASSRAGGNTEAFF. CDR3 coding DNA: TGTGCCAGCAGCCGGGCAGGGGGGAACACTGAAGCTTTCTTT.

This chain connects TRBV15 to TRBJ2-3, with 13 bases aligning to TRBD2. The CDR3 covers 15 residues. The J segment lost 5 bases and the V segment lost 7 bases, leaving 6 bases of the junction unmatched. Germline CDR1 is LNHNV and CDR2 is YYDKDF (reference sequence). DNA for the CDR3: TGTGCCACCATGCCGACTAGCGGGAGGATAGATACGCAGTATTTT. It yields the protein CATMPTSGRIDTQYF.

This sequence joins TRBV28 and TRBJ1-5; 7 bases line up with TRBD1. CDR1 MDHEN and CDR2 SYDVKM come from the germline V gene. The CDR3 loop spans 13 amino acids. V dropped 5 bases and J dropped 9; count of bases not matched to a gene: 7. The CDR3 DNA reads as TGTGCCAGCAGTAGGGACAGCCAGGGGCCCCAGCATTTT. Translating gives CASSRDSQGPQHF.

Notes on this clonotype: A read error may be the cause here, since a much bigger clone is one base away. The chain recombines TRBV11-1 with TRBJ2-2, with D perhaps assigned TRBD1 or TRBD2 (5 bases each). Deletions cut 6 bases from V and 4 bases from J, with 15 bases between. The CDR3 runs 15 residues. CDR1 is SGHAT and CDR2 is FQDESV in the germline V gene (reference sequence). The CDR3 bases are TGTGCCAGCAGTTCCGGGGCAGTAGGCACCGGGGAGCTGTTTTTT. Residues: CASSSGAVGTGELFF.

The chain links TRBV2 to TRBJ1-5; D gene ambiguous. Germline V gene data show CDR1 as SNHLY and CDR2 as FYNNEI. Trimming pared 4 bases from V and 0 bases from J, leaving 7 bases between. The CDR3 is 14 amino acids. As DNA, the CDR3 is TGTGCCAGCAGTGGCAGTTATAGCAATCAGCCCCAGCATTTT. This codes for CASSGSYSNQPQHF.

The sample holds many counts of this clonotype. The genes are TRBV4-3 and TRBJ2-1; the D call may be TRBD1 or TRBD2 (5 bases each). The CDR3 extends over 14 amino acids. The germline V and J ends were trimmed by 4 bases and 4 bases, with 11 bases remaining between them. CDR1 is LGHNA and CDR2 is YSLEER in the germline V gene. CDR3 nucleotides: TGCGCCAGCAGCCCCCTTGGGGGTTACAATGAGCAGTTCTTC. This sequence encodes CASSPLGGYNEQFF.

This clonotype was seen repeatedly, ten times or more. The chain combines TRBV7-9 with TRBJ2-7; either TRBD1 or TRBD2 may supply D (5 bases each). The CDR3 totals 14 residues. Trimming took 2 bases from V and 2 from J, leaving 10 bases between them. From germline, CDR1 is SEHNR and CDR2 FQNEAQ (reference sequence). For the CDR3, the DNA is TGTGCCAGCAGCTTAACCGGGACCCCCTACGAGCAGTACTTC. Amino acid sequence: CASSLTGTPYEQYF.

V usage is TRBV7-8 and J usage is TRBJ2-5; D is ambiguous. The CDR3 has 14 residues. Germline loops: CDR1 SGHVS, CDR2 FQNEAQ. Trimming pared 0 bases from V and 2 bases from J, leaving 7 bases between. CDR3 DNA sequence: TGTGCCAGCAGCTTAGCTCACTCACAAGAGACCCAGTACTTC. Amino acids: CASSLAHSQETQYF.

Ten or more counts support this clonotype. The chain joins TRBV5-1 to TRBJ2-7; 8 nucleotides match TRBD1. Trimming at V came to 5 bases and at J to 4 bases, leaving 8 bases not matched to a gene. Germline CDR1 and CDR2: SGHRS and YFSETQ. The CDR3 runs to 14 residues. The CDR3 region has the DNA TGCGCCAGCAGTCGGACCGGGACAGGTTACGAGCAGTACTTC. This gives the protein CASSRTGTGYEQYF.

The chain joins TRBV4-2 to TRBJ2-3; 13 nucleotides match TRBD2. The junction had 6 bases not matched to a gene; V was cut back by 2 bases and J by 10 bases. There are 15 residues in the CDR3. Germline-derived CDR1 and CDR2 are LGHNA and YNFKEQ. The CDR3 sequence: CASSQSRTSGGAQYF. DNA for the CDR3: TGTGCCAGCAGCCAATCGAGGACTAGCGGGGGCGCGCAGTATTTT.

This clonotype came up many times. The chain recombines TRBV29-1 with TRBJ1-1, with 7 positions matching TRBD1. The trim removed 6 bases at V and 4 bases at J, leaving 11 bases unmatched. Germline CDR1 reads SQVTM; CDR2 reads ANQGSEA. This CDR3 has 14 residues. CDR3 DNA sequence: TGCAGCGTCATACCCGCAGGGGGGACCACTGAAGCTTTCTTT. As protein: CSVIPAGGTTEAFF.

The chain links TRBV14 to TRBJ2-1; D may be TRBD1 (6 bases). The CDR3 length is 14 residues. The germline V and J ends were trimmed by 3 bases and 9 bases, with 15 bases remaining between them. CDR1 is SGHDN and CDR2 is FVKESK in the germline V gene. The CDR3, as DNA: TGTGCCAGCAGCCAGGCTATGCCAGGGGCTGAGCAGTTCTTC. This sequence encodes CASSQAMPGAEQFF.

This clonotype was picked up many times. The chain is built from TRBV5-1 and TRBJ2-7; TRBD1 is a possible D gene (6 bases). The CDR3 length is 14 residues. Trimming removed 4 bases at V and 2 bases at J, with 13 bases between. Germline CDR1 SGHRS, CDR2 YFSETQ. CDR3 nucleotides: TGCGCCAGCAGCGCGAATGGACAGACCTACGAGCAGTACTTC. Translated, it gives CASSANGQTYEQYF.

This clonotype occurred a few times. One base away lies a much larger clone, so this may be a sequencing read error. Here the CDR3 reads CASSQGQGVVNEQYF. DNA of the CDR3: TGTGCCAGCAGCCAAGGACAGGGGGTAGTGAATGAGCAGTACTTC. This chain uses TRBV7-2 with TRBJ2-1, with 10 nucleotides matching TRBD1. The J call may be faulty, since TRBJ2-7 better matches the DNA end. The germline V gene encodes CDR1 SGHTA and CDR2 FQGNSA. This CDR3 comprises 15 residues.

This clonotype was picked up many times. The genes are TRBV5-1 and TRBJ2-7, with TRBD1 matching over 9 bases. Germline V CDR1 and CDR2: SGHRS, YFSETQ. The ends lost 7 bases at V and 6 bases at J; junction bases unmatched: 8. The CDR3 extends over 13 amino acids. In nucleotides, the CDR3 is TGCGCCAGCTGTTGGACAGGGGAGGCCGAGCAGTACTTC. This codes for CASCWTGEAEQYF.

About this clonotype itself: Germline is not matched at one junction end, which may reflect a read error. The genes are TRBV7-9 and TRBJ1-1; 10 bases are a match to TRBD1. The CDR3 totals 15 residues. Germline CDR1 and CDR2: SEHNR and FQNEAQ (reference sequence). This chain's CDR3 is CASGLVGDRGTEAFF. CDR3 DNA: TGTGCCAGCGGCTTAGTTGGGGACAGGGGCACTGAAGCTTTCTTT.